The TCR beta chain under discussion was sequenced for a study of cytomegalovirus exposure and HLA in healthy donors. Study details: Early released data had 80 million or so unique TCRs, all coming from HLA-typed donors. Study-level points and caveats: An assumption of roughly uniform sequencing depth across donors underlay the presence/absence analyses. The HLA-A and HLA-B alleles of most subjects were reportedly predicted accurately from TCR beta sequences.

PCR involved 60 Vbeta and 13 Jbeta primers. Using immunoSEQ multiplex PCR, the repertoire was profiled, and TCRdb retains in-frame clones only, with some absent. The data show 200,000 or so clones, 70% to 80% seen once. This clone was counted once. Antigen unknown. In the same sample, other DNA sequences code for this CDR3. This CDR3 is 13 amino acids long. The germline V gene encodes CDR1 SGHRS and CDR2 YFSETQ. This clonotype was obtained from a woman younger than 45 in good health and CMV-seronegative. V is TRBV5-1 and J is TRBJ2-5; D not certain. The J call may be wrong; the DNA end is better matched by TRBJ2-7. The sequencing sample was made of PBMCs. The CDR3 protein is CASSLVPSYEQYF. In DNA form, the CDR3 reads TGCGCCAGCAGCTTAGTTCCCTCCTACGAGCAGTACTTC.